The clone carrying this TCR beta chain appeared a few times. Its antigen remains unknown. The sample is drawn from a study of cytotoxic CD8 clonotypes in ibrutinib-treated CLL. Study context: Response specimens were obtained following a median treatment duration of about 12 months, with a range of 6 to 36. Study observations and caveats: Higher circulating CD8+ T-cell counts strongly accompanied higher baseline clonality, above age-matched healthy donors. Upon ibrutinib response clonality rose, and upon progression it fell back toward baseline. Public clonotypes (which were uncommon) either contracted or remained stable on treatment.

The CDR3 covers 12 residues. Germline V gene data show CDR1 as GTSNPN and CDR2 as SVGIG (reference sequence). Trimming stripped 0 bases from V and 7 bases from J, with 9 bases between. TCRdb's table, derived via immunoSEQ multiplex PCR, lists solely in-frame clones and lacks some. The table includes more than 150,000 clones, 72% detected once. Sequenced here: PBMCs, sampled after 24 months of ibrutinib treatment. The clonotype originates from a human donor with chronic lymphocytic leukemia. The J gene is TRBJ1-2, the V gene TRBV30; D unresolved. The CDR3, as DNA: TGTGCCTGGAGTGTAGCCGCTAGTGGCTACACCTTC. It is translated as CAWSVAASGYTF.